This entry concerns a single T cell receptor beta chain. The CDR3 spans 15 residues. Germline CDR1 and CDR2: SGHRS and YFSETQ. V lost 4 bases, J lost 5 bases, and 15 bases lay in between. This sample was taken from a study of T cell responses to AZD1222 COVID-19 vaccine. The assay was immunoSEQ multiplex PCR, and TCRdb's table has in-frame clones only and misses some. Of approximately 150,000 clones in the sample, around 90% were seen once. This chain uses TRBV5-1 with TRBJ1-4; possible D gene TRBD1, 6 bases. The TCR was taken from an adult who received the AZD1222 COVID-19 vaccine. Specimen: peripheral blood, collected 28 days after the second AZD1222 dose. CDR3 region: CASSLGGQFNEKLFF. CDR3 nucleotides: TGCGCCAGCAGCCTCGGGGGACAATTCAATGAAAAACTGTTTTTT.